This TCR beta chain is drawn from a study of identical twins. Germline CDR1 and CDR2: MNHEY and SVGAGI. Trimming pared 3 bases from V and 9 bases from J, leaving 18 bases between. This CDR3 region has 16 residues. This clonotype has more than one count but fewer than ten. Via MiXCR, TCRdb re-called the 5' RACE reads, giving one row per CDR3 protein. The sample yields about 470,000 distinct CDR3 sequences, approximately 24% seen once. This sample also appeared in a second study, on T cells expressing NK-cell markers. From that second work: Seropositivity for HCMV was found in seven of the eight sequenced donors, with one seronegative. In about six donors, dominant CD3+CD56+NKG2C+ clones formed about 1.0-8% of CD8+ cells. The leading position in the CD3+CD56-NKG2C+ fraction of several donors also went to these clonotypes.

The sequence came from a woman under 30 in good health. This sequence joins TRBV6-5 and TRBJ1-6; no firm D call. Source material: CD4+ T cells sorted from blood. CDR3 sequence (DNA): TGTGCCAGCAGTTATCGGCGCGAGACTCCGATTTCACCCCTCCACTTT. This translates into CASSYRRETPISPLHF.